These 27 T cell receptor beta chains share one sample of origin, sequenced in a study of PD-1 blockade in classical Hodgkin lymphoma. In every patient, relapse followed autologous stem cell transplantation, while exposure to brentuximab vedotin differed. Magnetic negative selection was used to purify CD4+ T cells from thawed PBMCs. Produced via immunoSEQ multiplex PCR; TCRdb's table is partial and in-frame only. The repertoire holds 25,000 or so clones, with over 65% as singletons. The material was CD4+ T cells from blood, obtained at baseline. The receptors originated from a human donor with classical Hodgkin lymphoma.

This clone was detected a few times. V gene TRBV14 combines with J gene TRBJ2-1; possible D gene TRBD1, 6 bases. Germline loops: CDR1 SGHDN, CDR2 FVKESK. The CDR3 covers 17 residues. V was shortened by 4 bases and J by 4 bases, with 20 bases between the two germline ends. The CDR3 protein is CASSPNRAELRYNEQFF. CDR3 nucleotide sequence: TGTGCCAGCAGCCCAAACAGGGCCGAACTCCGATACAATGAGCAGTTCTTC.

This chain links TRBV5-6 with TRBJ2-2; 9 bases agree with TRBD1. The CDR3 extends over 16 amino acids. J gave up 7 bases and V 4 bases, and 11 bases lay outside the gene matches. The germline V gene has CDR1 SGHDT and CDR2 YYEEEE. The CDR3 loop is CASSPKGTGLVGELFF. The CDR3 DNA reads TGTGCCAGCAGCCCAAAAGGGACAGGGTTGGTCGGGGAGCTGTTTTTT.

This chain uses TRBV5-1 with TRBJ2-5, with 7 bases matching TRBD2. V was pared by 4 bases and J by 3 bases, with 12 bases of the junction left unmatched. The CDR3 sequence is 16 residues long. CDR1 is SGHRS, CDR2 YFSETQ, per germline. The CDR3 region is CASSPARGTSEETQYF. CDR3 in DNA: TGCGCCAGCAGCCCCGCGCGGGGAACTAGCGAAGAGACCCAGTACTTC.

The chain links TRBV30 to TRBJ2-7, with 10 bases identical to TRBD1. This CDR3 has 14 amino acids. CDR1 and CDR2 (germline): GTSNPN, SVGIG (reference sequence). Germline trimming cut 8 bases from V and 1 base from J; bases unmatched to any gene: 8. CDR3 in amino acids: CAGNRDRGSYEQYF. In DNA form, the CDR3 reads TGTGCCGGAAACCGGGACAGGGGTTCCTACGAGCAGTACTTC.

This clone was observed a handful of times. The chain employs TRBV21-1 and TRBJ1-2; TRBD1, as called in the table, went unchecked against the DNA. TRBV21-1 is a recognized pseudogene. CDR3 size: 11 residues. The CDR3 DNA reads TGTGCCACCGGAACAGGGTTCGGCTACACCTTC. Its translation: CATGTGFGYTF.

The chain recombines TRBV7-9 with TRBJ1-4; 9 bases map to TRBD1. J gave up 10 bases and V 4 bases, and 7 bases lay outside the gene matches. The germline CDR1 and CDR2 sequences are SEHNR and FQNEAQ (reference sequence). The CDR3 is made up of 14 amino acids. For the CDR3, the DNA is TGTGCCAGCAGCTACCGGGACAGGGATGTAAAACTGTTTTTT. As protein: CASSYRDRDVKLFF.

V usage is TRBV7-9 and J usage is TRBJ2-7; TRBD1 agrees at 8 bases. The germline gives CDR1 SEHNR, CDR2 FQNEAQ (reference sequence). The V segment lost 4 bases and the J segment 3 bases; nucleotides outside the gene matches: 8. The CDR3 is 15 amino acids. CDR3 sequence: CASSSIKGQGYEQYF. The CDR3 DNA sequence: TGTGCCAGCAGCTCAATCAAAGGACAGGGCTACGAGCAGTACTTC.

This clone has more than one count but fewer than ten. The rearrangement uses TRBV5-1 and TRBJ2-7, with D maybe TRBD2 (6 bases). The CDR3 has 14 amino acids. The V and J ends lost 1 base and 3 bases respectively, with 11 bases between them. Per the germline V gene, CDR1 is SGHRS and CDR2 is YFSETQ. The CDR3 is CASSLSDGSYEQYF. In nucleotides, the CDR3 is TGCGCCAGCAGCTTGTCGGACGGGAGCTACGAGCAGTACTTC.

The chain couples TRBV25-1 to TRBJ1-2, with a tentative D call TRBD1 (5 bases). Germline assignment: CDR1 MGHDK and CDR2 SYGVNS. The V and J ends lost 2 bases and 4 bases respectively, with 11 bases between them. This CDR3 contains 14 residues. CDR3 amino acids: CASSETYGGYGYTF. DNA of the CDR3: TGTGCCAGCAGTGAAACATACGGGGGCTATGGCTACACCTTC.

This clone appeared a single time. CDR3 amino acids: CASNMGQRGGYTF. In DNA, the CDR3 is TGTGCCAGTAACATGGGACAGAGGGGTGGCTACACCTTC. The chain recombines TRBV19 with TRBJ1-2; 7 bases align to TRBD1. V gave up 7 bases and J gave up 7 bases; unmatched junction bases: 9. CDR3 length equals 13 residues. Germline values: CDR1 LNHDA, CDR2 SQIVND (reference sequence).

The CDR3 reads CSVGQDGYTF. DNA of the CDR3: TGCAGCGTTGGACAAGATGGCTACACCTTC. The chain joins TRBV29-1 to TRBJ1-2, with D hard to call. The V gene lost 4 bases and the J gene lost 6 bases, with 6 bases spanning the gap. Germline values: CDR1 SQVTM, CDR2 ANQGSEA. This CDR3 spans 10 amino acids.

V gene TRBV5-6 combines with J gene TRBJ1-2, with a weak D call TRBD1 (6 bases). The CDR3 extends over 15 amino acids. Germline-derived CDR1 and CDR2 are SGHDT and YYEEEE. The germline V and J ends were trimmed by 0 bases and 4 bases, with 13 bases remaining between them. CDR3 in amino acids: CASSLDLGGTYGYTF. The CDR3 DNA sequence: TGTGCCAGCAGCTTGGATTTAGGGGGGACCTATGGCTACACCTTC.

This clone has more than one count but fewer than ten. This sequence joins TRBV15 and TRBJ1-6; D not resolved. The CDR3 length is 17 residues. With 0 bases removed from V and 0 bases from J, the gap between germline ends came to 9 bases. Germline CDR1 and CDR2: LNHNV and YYDKDF (reference sequence). CDR3 residues: CATSRDLGSSYNSPLHF. CDR3 bases: TGTGCCACCAGCAGAGATTTGGGGAGCTCCTATAATTCACCCCTCCACTTT.

The V and J genes are TRBV7-2 and TRBJ1-2; weak D call: TRBD1 (5 bases). Deletions cut 3 bases from V and 2 bases from J, with 7 bases between. Germline CDR1 and CDR2: SGHTA and FQGNSA. The CDR3 covers 13 residues. The CDR3 DNA reads as TGTGCCAGCAGCTTGGACAACAACTATGGCTACACCTTC. It specifies CASSLDNNYGYTF.

The sample holds a few counts of this clone. The J gene is TRBJ1-6, the V gene TRBV13, with D tentatively TRBD1 (5 bases). Between the trimmed V and J ends, which lost 1 base and 16 bases, there was a span of 11 bases. The germline V gene has CDR1 PRHDT and CDR2 FYEKMQ (reference sequence). The CDR3 has 12 amino acids. The chain's CDR3 is CASSLDRKKLHF. The CDR3 bases are TGTGCCAGCAGCTTAGACAGGAAAAAACTCCACTTT.

This clone has a handful of counts. V gene TRBV10-1 combines with J gene TRBJ1-2; D remains unclear. The CDR3 contains 12 residues. Deletions cut 2 bases from V and 13 bases from J, with 14 bases between. Germline CDR1 and CDR2: WNHNN and SYGVQD (reference sequence). CDR3 loop: CASSEGWARPTF. The CDR3 DNA reads as TGCGCCAGCAGTGAGGGGTGGGCTCGACCCACCTTC.

J is TRBJ2-5 and V is TRBV30; D remains unclear. There are 14 residues in the CDR3. The germline V gene has CDR1 GTSNPN and CDR2 SVGIG (reference sequence). V gave up 3 bases and J gave up 1 base, with 12 bases separating them. CDR3 coding DNA: TGTGCCTGGAGCCCGAACGTCGGCCAAGAGACCCAGTACTTC. Translation gives CAWSPNVGQETQYF.

V gene TRBV7-9 combines with J gene TRBJ2-7; the D is unclear. V lost 5 bases, J lost 0 bases, and 11 bases lay in between. Germline-derived CDR1 and CDR2 are SEHNR and FQNEAQ (reference sequence). CDR3 length: 14 residues. The chain's CDR3 is CASSPRSGSYEQYF. The CDR3 bases are TGTGCCAGCAGCCCCAGATCGGGCTCCTACGAGCAGTACTTC.

The chain links TRBV19 to TRBJ1-1; TRBD1 might be the D (5 bases). The V end lost 6 bases, the J end lost 0 bases, and 11 bases lay between the germline ends. The CDR3 has 14 residues. Looked up from germline, CDR1 is LNHDA and CDR2 is SQIVND (reference sequence). The CDR3 nucleotides are TGTGCCAGTAGAGACAGCCCTCTGAACACTGAAGCTTTCTTT. It is translated as CASRDSPLNTEAFF.

This clone was detected a few times. This chain links TRBV7-9 with TRBJ2-7; TRBD1 matches at 11 bases. The germline V gene has CDR1 SEHNR and CDR2 FQNEAQ (reference sequence). CDR3 length: 14 residues. V shed 2 bases, J shed 6 bases, and the junction held 3 bases outside the gene matches. CDR3 DNA sequence: TGTGCCAGCAGCTTAAGGACAGGGGGCGGCGAGCAGTACTTC. This gives the protein CASSLRTGGGEQYF.

The CDR3 loop reads CAWETGTGKAPLHF. CDR3 DNA sequence: TGTGCCTGGGAGACAGGGACAGGGAAGGCACCCCTCCACTTT. This sequence joins TRBV30 and TRBJ1-6; TRBD1 agrees at 9 bases. Germline V gene data show CDR1 as GTSNPN and CDR2 as SVGIG (reference sequence). The CDR3 has 14 amino acids. V lost 5 bases and J lost 11; bases outside the gene matches: 10.

The chain recombines TRBV29-1 with TRBJ1-2; weak D call: TRBD1 (5 bases). The length of the CDR3 is 14 residues. V was trimmed by 5 bases and J by 7 bases, leaving 20 bases between them. Germline values: CDR1 SQVTM, CDR2 ANQGSEA. The CDR3 region is CSVRSRDAEGGYTF. CDR3 nucleotides: TGCAGCGTTCGAAGCCGGGACGCCGAGGGTGGCTACACCTTC.

The chain uses TRBV7-2 and TRBJ1-5; no definite D call. The V end was cut by 1 base, the J end by 1 base, with 5 bases between. The CDR3 sequence is 14 residues long. Germline values: CDR1 SGHTA, CDR2 FQGNSA. CDR3: CASSLGRSNQPQHF. The CDR3 DNA reads as TGTGCCAGCAGCTTAGGTAGGAGCAATCAGCCCCAGCATTTT. Full variable domain (remainder filled in from reference TRBV7-2 and TRBJ1-5): GAGVSQSPSNKVTEKGKDVELRCDPISGHTALYWYRQSLGQGLEFLIYFQGNSAPDKSGLPSDRFSAERTGGSVSTLTIQRTQQEDSAVYLCASSLGRSNQPQHFGDGTRLSIL.

This clone was observed a single time. The chain couples TRBV18 to TRBJ1-6; no reliable D call. V shed 3 bases and J shed 1 base, with 7 bases lying between them. Looked up from germline, CDR1 is KGHSH and CDR2 is LQKENI. This CDR3 comprises 15 residues. The CDR3 spells CASSPEGSYNSPLHF. Written as DNA, the CDR3 is TGTGCCAGCTCACCCGAAGGATCCTATAATTCACCCCTCCACTTT.

The V call is TRBV4-2, the J call TRBJ1-4, with TRBD1 identical over 11 bases. Germline values: CDR1 LGHNA, CDR2 YNFKEQ. J was trimmed by 5 bases and V by 7 bases; bases with no gene match: 6. The CDR3 is 15 residues long. CDR3 sequence reads: CASTARTGGNEKLFF. The CDR3, as DNA: TGTGCCAGCACCGCGAGGACAGGGGGCAATGAAAAACTGTTTTTT.

This clone was seen a single time. The chain has TRBV30 and TRBJ2-7; D may correspond to TRBD1 or TRBD2 (5 bases each). This CDR3 spans 13 amino acids. Germline V gene sequence: CDR1 GTSNPN, CDR2 SVGIG (reference sequence). Trimming cost V 3 bases and J 3 bases, with 12 bases left between them. The CDR3 sequence is CAWRTTGRYEQYF. CDR3 bases: TGTGCCTGGAGGACTACGGGGCGCTACGAGCAGTACTTC.

The chain links TRBV5-1 to TRBJ1-4; D not certain. The V gene lost 4 bases and the J gene lost 3 bases, with 13 bases spanning the gap. Germline loops: CDR1 SGHRS, CDR2 YFSETQ. The CDR3 covers 15 residues. In nucleotides, the CDR3 is TGCGCCAGCAGCCCCGAACCAGAGGCTAATGAAAAACTGTTTTTT. Translation: CASSPEPEANEKLFF.